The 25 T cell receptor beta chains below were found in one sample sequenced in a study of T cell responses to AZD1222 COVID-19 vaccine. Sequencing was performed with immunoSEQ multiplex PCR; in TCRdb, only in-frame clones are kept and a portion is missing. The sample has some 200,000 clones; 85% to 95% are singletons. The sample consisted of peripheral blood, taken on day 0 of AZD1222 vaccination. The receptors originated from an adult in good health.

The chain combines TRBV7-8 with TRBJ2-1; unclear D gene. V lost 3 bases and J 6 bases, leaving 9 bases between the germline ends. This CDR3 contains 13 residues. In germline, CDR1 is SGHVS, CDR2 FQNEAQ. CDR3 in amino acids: CASSLNQVNEQFF. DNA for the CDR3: TGTGCCAGCAGCTTGAATCAGGTCAATGAGCAGTTCTTC. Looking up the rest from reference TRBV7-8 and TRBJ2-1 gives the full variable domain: GAGVSQSPRYKVAKRGQDVALRCDPISGHVSLFWYQQALGQGPEFLTYFQNEAQLDKSGLPSDRFFAERPEGSVSTLKIQRTQQEDSAVYLCASSLNQVNEQFFGPGTRLTVL.

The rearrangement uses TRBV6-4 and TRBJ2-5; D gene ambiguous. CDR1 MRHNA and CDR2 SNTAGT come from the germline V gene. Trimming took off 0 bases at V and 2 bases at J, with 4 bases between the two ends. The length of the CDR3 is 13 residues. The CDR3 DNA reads TGTGCCAGCAGTGACTCGCCGCAAGAGACCCAGTACTTC. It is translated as CASSDSPQETQYF.

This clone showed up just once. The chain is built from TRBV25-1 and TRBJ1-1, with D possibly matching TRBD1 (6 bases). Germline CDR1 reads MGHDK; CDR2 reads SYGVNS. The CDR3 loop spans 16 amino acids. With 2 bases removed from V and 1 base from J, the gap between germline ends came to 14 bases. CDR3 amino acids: CASSELQGRTNTEAFF. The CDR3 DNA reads TGTGCCAGCAGTGAACTACAGGGCCGTACGAACACTGAAGCTTTCTTT.

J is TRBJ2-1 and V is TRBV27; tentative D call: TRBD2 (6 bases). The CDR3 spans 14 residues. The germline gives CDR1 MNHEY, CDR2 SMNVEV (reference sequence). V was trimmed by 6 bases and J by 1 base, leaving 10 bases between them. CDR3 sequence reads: CASSRGISYNEQFF. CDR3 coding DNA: TGTGCCAGCAGCCGCGGGATTTCCTACAATGAGCAGTTCTTC.

The CDR3 region is CATWDGLNTGELFF. The CDR3 nucleotides are TGTGCCACCTGGGACGGCTTGAACACCGGGGAGCTGTTTTTT. J is TRBJ2-2 and V is TRBV28; D may be TRBD1 or TRBD2 (5 bases each). The V gene lost 10 bases and the J gene lost 1 base, with 13 bases spanning the gap. The CDR3 covers 14 residues. Germline assignment: CDR1 MDHEN and CDR2 SYDVKM.

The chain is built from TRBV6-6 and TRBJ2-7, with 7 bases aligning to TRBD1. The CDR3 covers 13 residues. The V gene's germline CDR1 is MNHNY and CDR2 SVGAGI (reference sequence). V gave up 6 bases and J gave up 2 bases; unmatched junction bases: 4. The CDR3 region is CASRFGTAYEQYF. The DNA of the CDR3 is TGTGCCAGCAGATTCGGGACAGCCTACGAGCAGTACTTC.

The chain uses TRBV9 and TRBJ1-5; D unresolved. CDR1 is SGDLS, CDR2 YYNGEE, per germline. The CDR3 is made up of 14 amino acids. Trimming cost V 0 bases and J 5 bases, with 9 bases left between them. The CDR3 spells CASSVGVGDQPQHF. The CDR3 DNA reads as TGTGCCAGCAGCGTAGGGGTAGGTGATCAGCCCCAGCATTTT.

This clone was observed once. CDR3 nucleotide sequence: TGTGCCAGTAATAGAGGGGAAGGATCACCCCTCCACTTT. Its translation: CASNRGEGSPLHF. V is TRBV19 and J is TRBJ1-6; maybe TRBD1 (5 bases). Per the germline V gene, CDR1 is LNHDA and CDR2 is SQIVND (reference sequence). This CDR3 has 13 amino acids. The ends were cut back, 7 bases at V and 10 bases at J, with 14 bases in the middle.

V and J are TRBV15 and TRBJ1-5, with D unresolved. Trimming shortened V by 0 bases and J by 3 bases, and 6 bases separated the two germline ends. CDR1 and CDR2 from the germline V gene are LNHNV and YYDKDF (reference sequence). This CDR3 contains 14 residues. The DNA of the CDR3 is TGTGCCACCAGCAGAGACTTTACCAATCAGCCCCAGCATTTT. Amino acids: CATSRDFTNQPQHF.

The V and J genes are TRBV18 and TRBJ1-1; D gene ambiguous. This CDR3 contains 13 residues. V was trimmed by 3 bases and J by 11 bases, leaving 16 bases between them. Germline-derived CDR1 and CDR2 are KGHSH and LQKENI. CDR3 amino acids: CASSPSKVEGAFF. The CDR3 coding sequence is TGTGCCAGCTCACCTAGTAAGGTCGAGGGCGCTTTCTTT.

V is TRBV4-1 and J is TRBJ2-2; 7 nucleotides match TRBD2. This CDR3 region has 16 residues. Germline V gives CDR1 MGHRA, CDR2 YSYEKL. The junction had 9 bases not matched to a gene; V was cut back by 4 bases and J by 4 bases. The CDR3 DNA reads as TGCGCCAGCAGCCGAGGACTAGTTGGGGCCACCGGGGAGCTGTTTTTT. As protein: CASSRGLVGATGELFF.

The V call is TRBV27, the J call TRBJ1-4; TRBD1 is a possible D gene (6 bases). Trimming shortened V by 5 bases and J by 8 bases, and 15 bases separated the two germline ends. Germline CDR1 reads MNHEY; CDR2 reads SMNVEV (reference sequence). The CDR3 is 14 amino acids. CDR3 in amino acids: CASSLQGSREKLFF. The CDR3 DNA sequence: TGTGCCAGCAGTCTACAGGGTTCACGGGAAAAACTGTTTTTT.

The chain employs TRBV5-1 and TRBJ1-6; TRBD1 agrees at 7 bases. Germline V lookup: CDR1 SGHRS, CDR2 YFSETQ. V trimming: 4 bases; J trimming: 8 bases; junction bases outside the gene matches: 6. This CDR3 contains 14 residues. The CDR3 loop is CASSLGQSYSPLHF. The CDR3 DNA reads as TGCGCCAGCAGCCTGGGACAGTCCTATTCACCCCTCCACTTT.

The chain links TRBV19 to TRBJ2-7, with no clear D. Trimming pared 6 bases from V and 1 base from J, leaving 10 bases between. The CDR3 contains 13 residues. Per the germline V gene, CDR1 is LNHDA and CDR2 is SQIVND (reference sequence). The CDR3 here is CASSSGDSYEQYF. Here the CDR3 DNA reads TGTGCCAGTAGCTCCGGTGATTCCTACGAGCAGTACTTC.

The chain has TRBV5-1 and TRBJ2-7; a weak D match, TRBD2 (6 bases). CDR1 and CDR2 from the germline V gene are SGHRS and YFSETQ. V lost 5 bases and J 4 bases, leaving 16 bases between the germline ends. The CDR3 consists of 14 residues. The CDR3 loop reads CASSLGGVQYEQYF. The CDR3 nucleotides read TGCGCCAGCAGTCTTGGAGGGGTGCAATACGAGCAGTACTTC.

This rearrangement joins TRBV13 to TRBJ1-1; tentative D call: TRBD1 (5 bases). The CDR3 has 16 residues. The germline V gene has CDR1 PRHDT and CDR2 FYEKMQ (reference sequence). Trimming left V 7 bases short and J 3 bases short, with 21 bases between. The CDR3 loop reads CASNSQGGRRDTEAFF. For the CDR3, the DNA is TGTGCCAGCAATTCCCAGGGAGGGCGAAGGGACACTGAAGCTTTCTTT.

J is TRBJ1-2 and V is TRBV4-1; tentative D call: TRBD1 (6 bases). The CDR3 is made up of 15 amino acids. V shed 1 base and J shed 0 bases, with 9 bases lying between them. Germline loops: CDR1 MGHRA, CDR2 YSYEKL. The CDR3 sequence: CASSQGRGANYGYTF. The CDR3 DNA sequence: TGCGCCAGCAGCCAAGGCAGGGGAGCTAACTATGGCTACACCTTC.

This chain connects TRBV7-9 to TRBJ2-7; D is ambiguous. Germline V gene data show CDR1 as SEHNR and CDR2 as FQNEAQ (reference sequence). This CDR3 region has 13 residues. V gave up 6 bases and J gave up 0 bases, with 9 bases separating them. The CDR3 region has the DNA TGTGCCAGCAGAGAGTCGAGCTCCTACGAGCAGTACTTC. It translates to CASRESSSYEQYF.

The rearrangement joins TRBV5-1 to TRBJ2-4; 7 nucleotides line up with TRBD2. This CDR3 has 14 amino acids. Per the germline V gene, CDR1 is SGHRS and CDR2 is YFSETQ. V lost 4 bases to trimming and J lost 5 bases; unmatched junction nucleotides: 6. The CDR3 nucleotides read TGCGCCAGCAGCCCTTCTAGCGGTCAAAACATTCAGTACTTC. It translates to CASSPSSGQNIQYF.

This CDR3 reads CASVQGEAFF. CDR3 sequence (DNA): TGTGCCAGCGTACAGGGTGAAGCTTTCTTT. J is TRBJ1-1 and V is TRBV6-6, with D perhaps TRBD1 (6 bases). The CDR3 loop spans 10 amino acids. The germline CDR1 and CDR2 sequences are MNHNY and SVGAGI (reference sequence). V shed 8 bases and J shed 7 bases, with 8 bases lying between them.

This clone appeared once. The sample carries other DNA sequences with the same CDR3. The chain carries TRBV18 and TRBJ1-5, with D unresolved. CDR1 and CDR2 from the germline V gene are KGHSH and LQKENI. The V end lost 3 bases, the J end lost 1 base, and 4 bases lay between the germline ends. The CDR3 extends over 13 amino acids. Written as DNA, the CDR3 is TGTGCCAGCTCACCGGACAGCAATCAGCCCCAGCATTTT. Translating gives CASSPDSNQPQHF.

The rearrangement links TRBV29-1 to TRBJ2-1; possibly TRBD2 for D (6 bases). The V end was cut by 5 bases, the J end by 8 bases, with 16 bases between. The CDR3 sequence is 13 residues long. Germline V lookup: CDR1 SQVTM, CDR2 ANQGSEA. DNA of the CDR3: TGCAGCGTTACCATGGCGGGGAGAGATGAGCAGTTCTTC. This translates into CSVTMAGRDEQFF.

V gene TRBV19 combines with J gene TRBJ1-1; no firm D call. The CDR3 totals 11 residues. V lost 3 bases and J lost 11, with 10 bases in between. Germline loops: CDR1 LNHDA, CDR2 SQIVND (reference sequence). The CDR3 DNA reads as TGTGCCAGTAGTATGGGAGGGCCGGCTTTCTTT. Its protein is CASSMGGPAFF. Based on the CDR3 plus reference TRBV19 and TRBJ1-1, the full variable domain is DGGITQSPKYLFRKEGQNVTLSCEQNLNHDAMYWYRQDPGQGLRLIYYSQIVNDFQKGDIAEGYSVSREKKESFPLTVTSAQKNPTAFYLCASSMGGPAFFGQGTRLTVV.

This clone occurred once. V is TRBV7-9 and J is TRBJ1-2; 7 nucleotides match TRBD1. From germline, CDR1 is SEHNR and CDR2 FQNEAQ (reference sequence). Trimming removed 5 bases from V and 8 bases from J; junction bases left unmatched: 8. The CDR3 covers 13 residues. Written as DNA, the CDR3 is TGTGCCAGCAGCCCCGGGACAGTCTTGGGCTACACCTTC. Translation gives CASSPGTVLGYTF. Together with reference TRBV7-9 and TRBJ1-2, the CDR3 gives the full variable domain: DTGVSQNPRHKITKRGQNVTFRCDPISEHNRLYWYRQTLGQGPEFLTYFQNEAQLEKSRLLSDRFSAERPKGSFSTLEIQRTEQGDSAMYLCASSPGTVLGYTFGSGTRLTVV.

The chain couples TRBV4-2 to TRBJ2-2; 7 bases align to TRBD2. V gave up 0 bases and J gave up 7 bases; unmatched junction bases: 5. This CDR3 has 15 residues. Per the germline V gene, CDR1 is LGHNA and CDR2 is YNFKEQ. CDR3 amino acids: CASSQDQRGRGELFF. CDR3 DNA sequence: TGTGCCAGCAGCCAAGATCAGCGGGGTCGCGGGGAGCTGTTTTTT.